These 30 T cell receptor beta chains share one sample of origin, sequenced in a study of T cell repertoires in cytomegalovirus infection (dated by TCRdb to about 2019). The sequencing machine was an Illumina HiSeq 1500. TCRdb took the public reads, trimmed them with fastp at Q25, ran MiXCR for clone calling and kept in-frame beta chains. Duplicate CDR3 protein sequences are folded into a single record with the most common DNA and genes. The sample data list under 850,000 distinct CDR3 sequences, and roughly 36% of these were observed just once. The ten largest clones take up under 3% of the sample. Sequenced input: PBMCs. These receptors originate from a human donor in good health (CMV status not recorded). Some clones in this sample may be carry-over from other donors' samples.

This clonotype has more than one count but fewer than ten. The genes are TRBV7-6 and TRBJ1-1; 8 bases fit TRBD1. Germline CDR1 is SGHVS and CDR2 is FNYEAQ. V lost 4 bases and J lost 2; bases outside the gene matches: 6. This CDR3 contains 15 residues. CDR3 DNA sequence: TGTGCCAGCAGCTCCGGACAGGGCAGTAACACTGAAGCTTTCTTT. Protein sequence: CASSSGQGSNTEAFF. Based on the CDR3 plus reference TRBV7-6 and TRBJ1-1, the full variable domain is GAGVSQSPRYKVTKRGQDVALRCDPISGHVSLYWYRQALGQGPEFLTYFNYEAQQDKSGLPNDRFSAERPEGSISTLTIQRTEQRDSAMYRCASSSGQGSNTEAFFGQGTRLTVV.

The gene calls are TRBV7-9 and TRBJ1-1; D remains ambiguous. Between the trimmed V and J ends, which lost 8 bases and 1 base, there was a span of 14 bases. Per germline, CDR1 SEHNR and CDR2 FQNEAQ (reference sequence). This CDR3 is built from 14 residues. CDR3 DNA sequence: TGTGCCAGCCGGGGTTATCATTCGAACACTGAAGCTTTCTTT. Translation: CASRGYHSNTEAFF.

The chain joins TRBV6-5 to TRBJ2-5, with unresolved D. Germline-derived CDR1 and CDR2 are MNHEY and SVGAGI. This CDR3 is 14 amino acids long. The germline V and J ends were trimmed by 2 bases and 2 bases, with 9 bases remaining between them. This CDR3 reads CASSYTYGQETQYF. The CDR3 coding sequence is TGTGCCAGCAGTTACACATATGGACAAGAGACCCAGTACTTC.

CDR3 protein: CASSEMGDTQYF. The CDR3 DNA follows: TGCGCCAGCAGTGAGATGGGAGATACGCAGTATTTT. The chain employs TRBV10-1 and TRBJ2-3, with D hard to call. The CDR3 loop spans 12 amino acids. Trimming cost V 2 bases and J 5 bases, with 5 bases left between them. CDR1 and CDR2 (germline): WNHNN, SYGVQD (reference sequence).

J is TRBJ2-3 and V is TRBV4-1; unclear D gene. Per the germline V gene, CDR1 is MGHRA and CDR2 is YSYEKL. With 3 bases removed from V and 2 bases from J, the gap between germline ends came to 9 bases. The CDR3 totals 14 residues. The CDR3 region is CASSHEENTDTQYF. The CDR3 region has the DNA TGCGCCAGCAGCCATGAGGAAAACACAGATACGCAGTATTTT.

This clonotype has a handful of counts. The chain carries TRBV29-1 and TRBJ2-5, with D perhaps given as TRBD1 or TRBD2 (5 bases each). V gave up 7 bases and J gave up 4 bases, with 13 bases separating them. The CDR3 is 12 amino acids. Germline assignment: CDR1 SQVTM and CDR2 ANQGSEA. CDR3 sequence (DNA): TGCAGCGGATCACCGGGACCAGAGACCCAGTACTTC. Amino acid sequence: CSGSPGPETQYF.

Ten or more counts support this clonotype. The genes are TRBV12-3 or TRBV12-4 and TRBJ2-1; D uncertain. V was clipped by 3 bases and J by 10 bases, with 10 bases between them. This CDR3 is 12 amino acids long. CDR3 amino acids: CASSFFAGEQFF. CDR3 in DNA: TGTGCCAGCAGTTTCTTCGCAGGAGAGCAGTTCTTC.

This clonotype was seen a handful of times. The chain is built from TRBV12-3 or TRBV12-4 and TRBJ1-5; TRBD1 might be the D (5 bases). The V end lost 3 bases, the J end lost 5 bases, and 14 bases lay between the germline ends. The CDR3 runs to 15 residues. This CDR3 is CASSFKRGHHQPQHF. CDR3 bases: TGTGCCAGCAGTTTTAAGAGGGGCCACCATCAGCCCCAGCATTTT.

Only a few counts were recorded for this clonotype. The CDR3 loop reads CASSPADGFSPLHF. CDR3 DNA sequence: TGCGCCAGCAGCCCGGCCGATGGGTTTTCACCCCTCCACTTT. The genes are TRBV4-1 and TRBJ1-6, with D uncertain. The CDR3 runs 14 residues. V was trimmed by 4 bases and J by 9 bases, leaving 13 bases between them. Per the germline V gene, CDR1 is MGHRA and CDR2 is YSYEKL.

The chain links TRBV28 to TRBJ1-2; D ambiguous. The V end lost 7 bases, the J end lost 7 bases, and 10 bases lay between the germline ends. Germline lookup yields CDR1 MDHEN and CDR2 SYDVKM. The CDR3 sequence is 11 residues long. CDR3 bases: TGTGCCAGCACCGCTTCCGGTGGCTACACCTTC. Translating gives CASTASGGYTF.

The rearrangement joins TRBV19 to TRBJ2-2; 8 bases align to TRBD1. The germline gives CDR1 LNHDA, CDR2 SQIVND (reference sequence). The CDR3 is made up of 16 amino acids. The V and J ends lost 2 bases and 4 bases, in that order; junction bases with no gene match: 6. CDR3 coding DNA: TGTGCCAGTAGTATATACCAGGGGGCTATCACCGGGGAGCTGTTTTTT. This sequence encodes CASSIYQGAITGELFF.

This clonotype was seen a few times. This chain joins TRBV29-1 and TRBJ2-4; D unresolved. CDR3 length: 11 residues. V was trimmed by 6 bases and J by 5 bases, leaving 8 bases between them. The germline gives CDR1 SQVTM, CDR2 ANQGSEA. CDR3 bases: TGCAGCGTCAGAGGCGAAAACATTCAGTACTTC. Its protein is CSVRGENIQYF.

In regard to this clonotype: One end of the junction is discordant with germline, which a read error may explain. This chain connects TRBV2 to TRBJ1-1, with TRBD1 matching 9 bases. The CDR3 extends over 16 amino acids. The germline V gene encodes CDR1 SNHLY and CDR2 FYNNEI. The CDR3 loop reads CASRGQGAPTNTDAFF. The CDR3 DNA is TGTGCCAGCAGGGGACAGGGAGCCCCTACGAACACTGACGCTTTCTTT.

The chain is built from TRBV28 and TRBJ1-2; 7 bases are a match to TRBD1. CDR1 and CDR2 (germline): MDHEN, SYDVKM. This CDR3 comprises 12 residues. Unmatched junction bases numbered 6, after V lost 6 bases and J lost 8 bases. The CDR3 DNA reads TGTGCCAGCAGCGACAGGGTCTTGGGCTACACCTTC. Encoded protein: CASSDRVLGYTF.

The chain couples TRBV7-6 to TRBJ1-3; D gene uncertain. The CDR3 is 17 residues long. Trimming shortened V by 2 bases and J by 0 bases, and 14 bases separated the two germline ends. Germline V gene lookup returns CDR1 SGHVS and CDR2 FNYEAQ. DNA of the CDR3: TGTGCCAGCAGCTTACTTGGATCGGGTCGCTCTGGAAACACCATATATTTT. Protein: CASSLLGSGRSGNTIYF.

The genes are TRBV6-1 and TRBJ2-7, with TRBD2 identical over 8 bases. The CDR3 sequence is 14 residues long. Germline V gene lookup returns CDR1 MNHNS and CDR2 SASEGT. The V segment lost 7 bases and the J segment 6 bases; nucleotides outside the gene matches: 11. For the CDR3, the DNA is TGTGCCAGCACCCCCGGCGGGGGGTGGGGCGAGCAGTACTTC. As protein: CASTPGGGWGEQYF.

The chain has TRBV27 and TRBJ2-2, with TRBD1 matching 9 bases. CDR3 size: 14 residues. The V segment lost 4 bases and the J segment 5 bases; nucleotides outside the gene matches: 2. Germline V CDR1 and CDR2: MNHEY, SMNVEV (reference sequence). This chain's CDR3 is CASSWTGVTGELFF. CDR3 nucleotide sequence: TGTGCCAGCAGTTGGACAGGGGTGACCGGGGAGCTGTTTTTT.

This clonotype was picked up a small number of times. The V gene is TRBV7-9, the J gene TRBJ2-7; TRBD2 matches at 9 bases. CDR1 SEHNR and CDR2 FQNEAQ come from the germline V gene (reference sequence). The CDR3 loop spans 13 amino acids. The J segment lost 3 bases and the V segment lost 5 bases, leaving 2 bases of the junction unmatched. CDR3 residues: CASSRLADYEQYF. Written as DNA, the CDR3 is TGTGCCAGCAGCCGACTAGCGGACTACGAGCAGTACTTC.

This chain connects TRBV25-1 to TRBJ2-2, with D perhaps TRBD2 (6 bases). Deletions cut 3 bases from V and 7 bases from J, with 12 bases between. CDR3 length equals 14 residues. Germline V lookup: CDR1 MGHDK, CDR2 SYGVNS. The chain's CDR3 is CASSDGRGVGELFF. The CDR3 region has the DNA TGTGCCAGCAGTGATGGGCGCGGGGTCGGGGAGCTGTTTTTT.

The CDR3 sequence is CASSLVDLDSDTQYF. In DNA form, the CDR3 reads TGTGCCAGCAGCTTAGTAGACCTTGACTCAGATACGCAGTATTTT. The chain is built from TRBV11-1 and TRBJ2-3; D gene unclear. The germline gives CDR1 SGHAT, CDR2 FQDESV (reference sequence). V lost 1 base, J lost 4 bases, and 12 bases lay in between. CDR3 size: 15 residues.

V is TRBV20-1 and J is TRBJ2-1; TRBD2 agrees at 13 bases. Germline V gene data show CDR1 as DFQATT and CDR2 as SNEGSKA (reference sequence). This CDR3 is 15 amino acids long. The V gene end was trimmed by 4 bases and the J gene end by 12 bases; junction bases not matched to a gene: 12. CDR3 coding DNA: TGCAGTGCTACCAAGTGGACTAGCGGGAGCCGGGGGCAGTTCTTC. Translation: CSATKWTSGSRGQFF.

This clonotype appeared many times. The chain employs TRBV6-2 or TRBV6-3 and TRBJ1-5; D is undetermined. Per the germline V gene, CDR1 is MNHEY and CDR2 is SVGEGT. This CDR3 comprises 15 residues. V lost 4 bases, J lost 4 bases, and 14 bases lay in between. The CDR3 coding sequence is TGTGCCAGCAGTTCTCCCGCCGCTGTTAATCAGCCCCAGCATTTT. It encodes CASSSPAAVNQPQHF.

The chain combines TRBV5-3 with TRBJ2-7, with TRBD2 matching over 7 bases. TRBV5-3 is assigned to the ORF class and has an uncertain function. The CDR3 is made up of 13 amino acids. V shed 8 bases and J 6 bases; nucleotides not matched to a gene: 11. In nucleotides, the CDR3 is TGTGCCAGCCGGAGAGGGAGGGAGGGCGAGCAGTACTTC. Its protein product is CASRRGREGEQYF.

In this sample, this clonotype turned up once. The CDR3 loop reads CASSWTAYGYTF. The CDR3 nucleotides are TGTGCCAGTAGTTGGACAGCCTATGGCTACACCTTC. This chain joins TRBV19 and TRBJ1-2, with a possible D match to TRBD1 (6 bases). Germline V gives CDR1 LNHDA, CDR2 SQIVND (reference sequence). Trimming removed 5 bases from V and 4 bases from J, with 8 bases in between. CDR3 length: 12 amino acids.

This clonotype was counted many times. The V call is TRBV7-2, the J call TRBJ1-3, with D perhaps matching TRBD1 (6 bases). Trimming left V 6 bases short and J 4 bases short, with 13 bases between. From germline, CDR1 is SGHTA and CDR2 FQGNSA. This CDR3 is 14 amino acids long. CDR3 DNA sequence: TGTGCCAGCAGGTTAAAGGGACAAGGAAACACCATATATTTT. It yields the protein CASRLKGQGNTIYF.

This chain uses TRBV19 with TRBJ1-1; D is uncertain. CDR3 length: 13 amino acids. The germline gives CDR1 LNHDA, CDR2 SQIVND (reference sequence). V lost 7 bases and J lost 3, with 12 bases in between. The CDR3 nucleotides read TGTGCCAGTAAATGGATGGTACACACTGAAGCTTTCTTT. The encoded protein is CASKWMVHTEAFF. The full variable domain, its missing parts supplied by reference TRBV19 and TRBJ1-1, is DGGITQSPKYLFRKEGQNVTLSCEQNLNHDAMYWYRQDPGQGLRLIYYSQIVNDFQKGDIAEGYSVSREKKESFPLTVTSAQKNPTAFYLCASKWMVHTEAFFGQGTRLTVV.

This chain uses TRBV7-8 with TRBJ2-1; 12 nucleotides align to TRBD2. J lost 8 bases, V lost 4 bases, and 6 bases had no gene match. Germline assignment: CDR1 SGHVS and CDR2 FQNEAQ. CDR3 length: 15 amino acids. The chain's CDR3 is CASSSTSGRYDEQFF. The CDR3 bases are TGTGCCAGCAGCTCAACTAGCGGGAGGTATGATGAGCAGTTCTTC. Full variable domain (remainder filled in from reference TRBV7-8 and TRBJ2-1): GAGVSQSPRYKVAKRGQDVALRCDPISGHVSLFWYQQALGQGPEFLTYFQNEAQLDKSGLPSDRFFAERPEGSVSTLKIQRTQQEDSAVYLCASSSTSGRYDEQFFGPGTRLTVL.

This chain links TRBV28 with TRBJ1-1; perhaps TRBD1 as D (5 bases). Trimming pared 5 bases from V and 3 bases from J, leaving 16 bases between. Germline V gene lookup returns CDR1 MDHEN and CDR2 SYDVKM. The CDR3 totals 15 residues. This chain's CDR3 is CASSLSGTSYTEAFF. In nucleotides, the CDR3 is TGTGCCAGCAGTCTCTCAGGGACGTCGTACACTGAAGCTTTCTTT.

The rearrangement links TRBV5-1 to TRBJ1-2, with D possibly matching TRBD1 (6 bases). Germline CDR1 reads SGHRS; CDR2 reads YFSETQ. The V end lost 1 base, the J end lost 7 bases, and 14 bases lay between the germline ends. The CDR3 loop spans 14 amino acids. CDR3 in amino acids: CASSLREGGIGYTF. In DNA form, the CDR3 reads TGCGCCAGCAGCTTGAGAGAGGGGGGAATTGGCTACACCTTC. The entire variable domain, with the rest obtained from reference TRBV5-1 and TRBJ1-2, is as follows: KAGVTQTPRYLIKTRGQQVTLSCSPISGHRSVSWYQQTPGQGLQFLFEYFSETQRNKGNFPGRFSGRQFSNSRSEMNVSTLELGDSALYLCASSLREGGIGYTFGSGTRLTVV.

V usage is TRBV14 and J usage is TRBJ2-1; D may be TRBD2 (6 bases). The CDR3 is 15 amino acids. Germline lookup yields CDR1 SGHDN and CDR2 FVKESK. Trimming stripped 4 bases from V and 6 bases from J, with 16 bases between. The CDR3 DNA reads TGTGCCAGCAGCCTACTAGGAGGGTGGTCCAATGAGCAGTTCTTC. It encodes CASSLLGGWSNEQFF.